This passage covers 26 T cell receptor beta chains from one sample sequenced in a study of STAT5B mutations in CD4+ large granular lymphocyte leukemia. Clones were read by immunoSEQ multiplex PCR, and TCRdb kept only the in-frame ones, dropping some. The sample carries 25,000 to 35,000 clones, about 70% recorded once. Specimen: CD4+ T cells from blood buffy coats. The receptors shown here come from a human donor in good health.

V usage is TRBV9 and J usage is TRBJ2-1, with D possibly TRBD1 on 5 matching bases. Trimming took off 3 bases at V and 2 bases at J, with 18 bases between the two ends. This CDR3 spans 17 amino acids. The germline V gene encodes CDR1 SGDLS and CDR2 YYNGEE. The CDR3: CASSEREMGRTYNEQFF. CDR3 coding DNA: TGTGCCAGCAGCGAGAGAGAAATGGGGCGGACCTACAATGAGCAGTTCTTC.

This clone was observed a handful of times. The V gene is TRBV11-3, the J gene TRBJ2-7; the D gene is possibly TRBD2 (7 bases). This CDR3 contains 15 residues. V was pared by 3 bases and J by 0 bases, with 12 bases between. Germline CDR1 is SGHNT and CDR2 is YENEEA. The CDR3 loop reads CASSLGGDISYEQYF. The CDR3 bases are TGTGCCAGCAGCTTGGGGGGGGACATCTCCTACGAGCAGTACTTC.

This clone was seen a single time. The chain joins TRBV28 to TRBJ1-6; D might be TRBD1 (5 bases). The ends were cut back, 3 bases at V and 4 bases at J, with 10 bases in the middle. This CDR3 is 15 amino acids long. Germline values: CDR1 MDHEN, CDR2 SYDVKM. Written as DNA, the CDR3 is TGTGCCAGCAGTTTCACGGAGGGGTATAATTCACCCCTCCACTTT. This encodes CASSFTEGYNSPLHF. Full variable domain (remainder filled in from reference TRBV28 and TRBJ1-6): DVKVTQSSRYLVKRTGEKVFLECVQDMDHENMFWYRQDPGLGLRLIYFSYDVKMKEKGDIPEGYSVSREKKERFSLILESASTNQTSMYLCASSFTEGYNSPLHFGNGTRLTVT.

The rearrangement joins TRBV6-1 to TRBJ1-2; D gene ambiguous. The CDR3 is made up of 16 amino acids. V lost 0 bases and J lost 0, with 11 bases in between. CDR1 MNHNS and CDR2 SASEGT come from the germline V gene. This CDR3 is CASSEAPGRSNYGYTF. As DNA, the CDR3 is TGTGCCAGCAGTGAAGCCCCCGGACGGTCTAACTATGGCTACACCTTC.

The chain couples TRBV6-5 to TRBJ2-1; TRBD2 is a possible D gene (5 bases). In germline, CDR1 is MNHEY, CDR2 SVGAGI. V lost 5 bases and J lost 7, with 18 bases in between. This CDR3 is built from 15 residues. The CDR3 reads CASSPGWELWNEQFF. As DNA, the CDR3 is TGTGCCAGCAGTCCCGGGTGGGAGTTGTGGAATGAGCAGTTCTTC.

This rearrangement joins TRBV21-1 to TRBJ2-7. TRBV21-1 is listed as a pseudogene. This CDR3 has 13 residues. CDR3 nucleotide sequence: TGTGCCAGCAGCAACAAGGGAAAGGGCGAGCAGTACTTC. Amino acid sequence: CASSNKGKGEQYF.

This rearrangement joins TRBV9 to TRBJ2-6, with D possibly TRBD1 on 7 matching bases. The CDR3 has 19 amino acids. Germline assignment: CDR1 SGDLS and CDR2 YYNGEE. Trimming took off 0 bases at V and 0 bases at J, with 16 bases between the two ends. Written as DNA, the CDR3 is TGTGCCAGCAGCGTAGTTGGCGGGACAGACCGCTCTGGGGCCAACGTCCTGACTTTC. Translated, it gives CASSVVGGTDRSGANVLTF.

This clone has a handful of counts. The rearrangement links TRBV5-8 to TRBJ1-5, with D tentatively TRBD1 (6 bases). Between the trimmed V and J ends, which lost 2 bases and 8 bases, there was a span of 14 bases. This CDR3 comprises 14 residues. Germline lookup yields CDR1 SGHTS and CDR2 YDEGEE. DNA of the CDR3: TGTGCCAGCAGCTTCAACAGGGAGGTGAAGCCCCAGCATTTT. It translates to CASSFNREVKPQHF.

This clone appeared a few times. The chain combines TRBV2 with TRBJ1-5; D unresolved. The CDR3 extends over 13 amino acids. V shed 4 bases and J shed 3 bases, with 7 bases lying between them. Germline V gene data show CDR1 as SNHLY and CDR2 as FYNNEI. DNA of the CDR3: TGTGCCAGCAGTGGCCGCGCCAATCAGCCCCAGCATTTT. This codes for CASSGRANQPQHF.

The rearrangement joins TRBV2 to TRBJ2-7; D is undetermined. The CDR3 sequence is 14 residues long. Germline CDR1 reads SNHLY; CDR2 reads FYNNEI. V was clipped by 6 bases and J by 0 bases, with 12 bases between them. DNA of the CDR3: TGTGCCAGCAGGTCTCTCTGGGACTCCTACGAGCAGTACTTC. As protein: CASRSLWDSYEQYF. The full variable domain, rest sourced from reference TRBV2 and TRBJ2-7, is EPEVTQTPSHQVTQMGQEVILRCVPISNHLYFYWYRQILGQKVEFLVSFYNNEISEKSEIFDDQFSVERPDGSNFTLKIRSTKLEDSAMYFCASRSLWDSYEQYFGPGTRLTVT.

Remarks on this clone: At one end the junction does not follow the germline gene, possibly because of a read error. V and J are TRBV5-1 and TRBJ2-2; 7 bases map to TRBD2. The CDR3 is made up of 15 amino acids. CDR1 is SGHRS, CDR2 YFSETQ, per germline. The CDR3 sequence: CASSLGGIPGGELFF. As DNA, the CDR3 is TGCGCCAGCAGTTTGGGAGGGATACCCGGCGGGGAGCTGTTTTTT.

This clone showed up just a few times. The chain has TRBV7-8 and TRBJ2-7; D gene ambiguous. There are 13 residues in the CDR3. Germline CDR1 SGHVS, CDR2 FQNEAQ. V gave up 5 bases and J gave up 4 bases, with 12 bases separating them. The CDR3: CASSTFGNYEQYF. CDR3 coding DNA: TGTGCCAGCAGCACCTTCGGTAATTACGAGCAGTACTTC.

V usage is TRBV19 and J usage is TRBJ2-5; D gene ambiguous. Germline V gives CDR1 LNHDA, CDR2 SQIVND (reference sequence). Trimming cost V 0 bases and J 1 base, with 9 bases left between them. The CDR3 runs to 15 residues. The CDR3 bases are TGTGCCAGTAGTATAGATCGCACCCGCCAAGAGACCCAGTACTTC. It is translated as CASSIDRTRQETQYF.

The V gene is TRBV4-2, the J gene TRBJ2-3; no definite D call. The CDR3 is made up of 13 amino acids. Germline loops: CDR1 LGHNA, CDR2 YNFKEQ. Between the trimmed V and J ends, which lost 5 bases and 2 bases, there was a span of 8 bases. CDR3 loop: CASSGDHTDTQYF. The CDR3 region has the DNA TGTGCCAGCAGCGGAGACCACACAGATACGCAGTATTTT.

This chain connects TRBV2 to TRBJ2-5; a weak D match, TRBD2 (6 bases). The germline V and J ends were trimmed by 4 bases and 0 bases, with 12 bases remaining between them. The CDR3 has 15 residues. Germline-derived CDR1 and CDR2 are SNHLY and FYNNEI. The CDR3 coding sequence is TGTGCCAGCAGTGGGCTAAGCGGGCACCAAGAGACCCAGTACTTC. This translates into CASSGLSGHQETQYF.

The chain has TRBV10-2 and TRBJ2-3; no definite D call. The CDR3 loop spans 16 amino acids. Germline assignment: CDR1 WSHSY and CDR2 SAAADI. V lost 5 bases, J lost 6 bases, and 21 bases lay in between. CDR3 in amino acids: CASSIGIKTRDDTQYF. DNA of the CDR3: TGCGCCAGCAGTATTGGGATCAAAACCCGCGATGATACGCAGTATTTT.

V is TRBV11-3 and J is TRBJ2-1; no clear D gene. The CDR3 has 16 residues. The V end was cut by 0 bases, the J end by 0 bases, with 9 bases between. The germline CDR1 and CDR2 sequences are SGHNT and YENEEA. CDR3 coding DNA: TGTGCCAGCAGCTTAGAATTTCTGACCTCCTACAATGAGCAGTTCTTC. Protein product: CASSLEFLTSYNEQFF.

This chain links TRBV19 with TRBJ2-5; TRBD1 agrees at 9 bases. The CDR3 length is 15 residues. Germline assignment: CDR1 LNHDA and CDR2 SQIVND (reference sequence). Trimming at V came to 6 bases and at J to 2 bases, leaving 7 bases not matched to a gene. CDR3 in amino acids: CASRLGTGLQETQYF. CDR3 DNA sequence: TGTGCCAGTAGGCTCGGGACAGGGTTACAAGAGACCCAGTACTTC.

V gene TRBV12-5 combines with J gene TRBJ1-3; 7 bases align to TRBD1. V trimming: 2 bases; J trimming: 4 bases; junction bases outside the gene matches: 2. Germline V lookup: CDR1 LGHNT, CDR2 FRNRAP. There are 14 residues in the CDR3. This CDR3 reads CASGLSGGGNTIYF. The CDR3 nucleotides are TGTGCTAGTGGTTTGTCAGGGGGGGGAAACACCATATATTTT.

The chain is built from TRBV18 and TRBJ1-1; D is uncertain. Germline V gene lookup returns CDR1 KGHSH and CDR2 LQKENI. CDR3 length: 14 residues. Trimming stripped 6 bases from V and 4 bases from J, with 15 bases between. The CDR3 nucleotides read TGTGCCAGCTCCCCGACTCAGTCAAGCACTGAAGCTTTCTTT. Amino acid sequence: CASSPTQSSTEAFF.

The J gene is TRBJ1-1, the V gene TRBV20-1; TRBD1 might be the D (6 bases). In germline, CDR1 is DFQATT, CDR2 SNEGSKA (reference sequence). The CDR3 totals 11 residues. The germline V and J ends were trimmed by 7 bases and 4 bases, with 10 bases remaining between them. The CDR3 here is CSVGGSTEAFF. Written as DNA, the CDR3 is TGCAGTGTAGGGGGGAGCACTGAAGCTTTCTTT.

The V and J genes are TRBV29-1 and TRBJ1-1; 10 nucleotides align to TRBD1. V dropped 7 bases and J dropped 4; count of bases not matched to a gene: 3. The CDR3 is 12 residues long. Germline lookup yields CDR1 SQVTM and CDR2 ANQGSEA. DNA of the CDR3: TGCAGCGGGGACAGGGGAAGCACTGAAGCTTTCTTT. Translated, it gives CSGDRGSTEAFF.

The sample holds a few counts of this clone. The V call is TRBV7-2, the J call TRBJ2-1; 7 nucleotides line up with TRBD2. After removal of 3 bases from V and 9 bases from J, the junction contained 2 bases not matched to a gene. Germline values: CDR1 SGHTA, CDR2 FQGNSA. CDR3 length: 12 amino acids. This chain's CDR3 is CASSLSGVEQFF. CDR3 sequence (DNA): TGTGCCAGCAGCTTGAGCGGGGTTGAGCAGTTCTTC. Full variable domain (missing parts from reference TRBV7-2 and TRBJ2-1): GAGVSQSPSNKVTEKGKDVELRCDPISGHTALYWYRQSLGQGLEFLIYFQGNSAPDKSGLPSDRFSAERTGGSVSTLTIQRTQQEDSAVYLCASSLSGVEQFFGPGTRLTVL.

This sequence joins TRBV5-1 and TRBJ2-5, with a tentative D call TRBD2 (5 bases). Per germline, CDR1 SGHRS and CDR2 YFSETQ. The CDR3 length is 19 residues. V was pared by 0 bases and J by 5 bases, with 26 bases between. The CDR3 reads CASSLGGTSSALIGETQYF. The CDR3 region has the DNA TGCGCCAGCAGCTTGGGGGGAACTAGTAGTGCCCTGATCGGGGAGACCCAGTACTTC.

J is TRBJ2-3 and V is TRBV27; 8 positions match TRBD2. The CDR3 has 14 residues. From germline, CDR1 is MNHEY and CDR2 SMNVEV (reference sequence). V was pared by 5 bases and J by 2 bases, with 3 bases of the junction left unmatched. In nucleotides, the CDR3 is TGTGCCAGCAGTCCGCGGGAGGTCACAGATACGCAGTATTTT. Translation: CASSPREVTDTQYF.

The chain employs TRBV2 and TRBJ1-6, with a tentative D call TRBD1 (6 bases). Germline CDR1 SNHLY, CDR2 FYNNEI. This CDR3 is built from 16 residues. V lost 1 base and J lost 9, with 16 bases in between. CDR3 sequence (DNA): TGTGCCAGCAGTGAAGAAGACGGGACACGGGCTTCACCCCTCCACTTT. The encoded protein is CASSEEDGTRASPLHF.